This passage covers 24 T cell receptor beta chains from one sample sequenced in a study of cytomegalovirus exposure and HLA in healthy donors. The PCR ran on 60 Vbeta and 13 Jbeta primers. Assay: immunoSEQ multiplex PCR; the TCRdb copy retains only in-frame clones and omits some. This sample has around 200,000 clones, with about 80% found just once. The sequencing sample was made of PBMCs. The origin of the receptors is a man aged 18 to 29 in good health and CMV-seronegative.

The chain employs TRBV9 and TRBJ2-2; a weak D match, TRBD1 (6 bases). This CDR3 contains 15 residues. V lost 0 bases and J lost 4, with 10 bases in between. Looked up from germline, CDR1 is SGDLS and CDR2 is YYNGEE. The CDR3 sequence is CASSVADSSTGELFF. Written as DNA, the CDR3 is TGTGCCAGCAGCGTAGCGGACAGCAGCACCGGGGAGCTGTTTTTT.

J is TRBJ2-2 and V is TRBV7-2; D remains ambiguous. Germline V gene data show CDR1 as SGHTA and CDR2 as FQGNSA. This CDR3 contains 13 residues. Between the trimmed V and J ends, which lost 5 bases and 2 bases, there was a span of 6 bases. The CDR3 reads CASSQTNTGELFF. The DNA of the CDR3 is TGTGCCAGCAGCCAGACAAACACCGGGGAGCTGTTTTTT.

This chain joins TRBV7-9 and TRBJ2-7; D is possibly TRBD2 (6 bases). Germline V lookup: CDR1 SEHNR, CDR2 FQNEAQ (reference sequence). CDR3 length: 12 residues. The germline V and J ends were trimmed by 8 bases and 4 bases, with 12 bases remaining between them. The CDR3 coding sequence is TGTGCCAGCGGTACGGGGGAGTACGAGCAGTACTTC. It specifies CASGTGEYEQYF.

The genes are TRBV11-3 and TRBJ1-6, with D hard to call. With 0 bases removed from V and 10 bases from J, the gap between germline ends came to 13 bases. Germline V gene data show CDR1 as SGHNT and CDR2 as YENEEA. There are 15 residues in the CDR3. The CDR3 region has the DNA TGTGCCAGCAGCTTAGACGCGGATAACGGGTCACCCCTCCACTTT. Residues: CASSLDADNGSPLHF.

This sequence joins TRBV5-6 and TRBJ2-7; D remains ambiguous. Germline values: CDR1 SGHDT, CDR2 YYEEEE. V gave up 0 bases and J gave up 6 bases, with 16 bases separating them. CDR3 size: 15 residues. CDR3 sequence (DNA): TGTGCCAGCAGCTTGGGACGGTACAGTTTGGGCGAGCAGTACTTC. As protein: CASSLGRYSLGEQYF.

The genes are TRBV7-8 and TRBJ1-4, with 7 bases matching TRBD1. V gave up 1 base and J gave up 4 bases; unmatched junction bases: 3. This CDR3 has 15 residues. Germline V CDR1 and CDR2: SGHVS, FQNEAQ. The CDR3 DNA reads TGTGCCAGCAGCTTAGGAGGGGGCCTTAATGAAAAACTGTTTTTT. Protein product: CASSLGGGLNEKLFF.

As to this clone: The junction departs from the called germline gene at one end, perhaps through a read error. The chain joins TRBV7-7 to TRBJ2-2; D is unresolved. The CDR3 has 15 residues. Germline CDR1 and CDR2: SSHAT and FNYEAQ (reference sequence). CDR3 sequence (DNA): TGTGCTAGCAGCTTAGGAACACCTAACACCGGGGAGCTGTTTTTT. Encoded protein: CASSLGTPNTGELFF. The full variable domain, in which reference TRBV7-7 and TRBJ2-2 provide the parts outside the CDR3, is GAGVSQSPRYKVTKRGQDVTLRCDPISSHATLYWYQQALGQGPEFLTYFNYEAQPDKSGLPSDRFSAERPEGSISTLTIQRTEQRDSAMYRCASSLGTPNTGELFFGEGSRLTVL.

The V gene is TRBV7-6, the J gene TRBJ1-1; the D gene is possibly TRBD1 (6 bases). Germline V gene lookup returns CDR1 SGHVS and CDR2 FNYEAQ. This CDR3 is 17 amino acids long. The germline V and J ends were trimmed by 0 bases and 1 base, with 15 bases remaining between them. The CDR3 region is CASSLAPWDTENTEAFF. The DNA for the CDR3 is TGTGCCAGCAGCTTAGCCCCCTGGGACACTGAGAACACTGAAGCTTTCTTT.

The V call is TRBV4-2, the J call TRBJ2-7, with D tentatively TRBD1 (6 bases). Germline assignment: CDR1 LGHNA and CDR2 YNFKEQ. CDR3 length: 15 residues. V dropped 0 bases and J dropped 5 bases, with 14 bases sitting between them. This CDR3 reads CASSQDLTGYNEQYF. DNA of the CDR3: TGTGCCAGCAGCCAAGATCTTACAGGGTACAACGAGCAGTACTTC.

The CDR3 nucleotides read TGTGCCAGCAGCTTACTGACAGGGGGTGTTTACAATGAGCAGTTCTTC. Translating gives CASSLLTGGVYNEQFF. This chain connects TRBV7-9 to TRBJ2-1; 9 bases map to TRBD1. The germline V gene has CDR1 SEHNR and CDR2 FQNEAQ (reference sequence). V gave up 2 bases and J gave up 4 bases; unmatched junction bases: 6. The CDR3 spans 16 residues.

The V gene is TRBV11-3, the J gene TRBJ2-1; 7 bases match TRBD1. Trimming removed 3 bases from V and 7 bases from J; junction bases left unmatched: 3. Germline V gene data show CDR1 as SGHNT and CDR2 as YENEEA. There are 13 residues in the CDR3. CDR3 residues: CASSFDRVNEQFF. The CDR3 DNA sequence: TGTGCCAGCAGCTTCGACAGGGTAAATGAGCAGTTCTTC.

This clone was seen a few times. The chain joins TRBV25-1 to TRBJ1-6; D possibly corresponds to TRBD1 (6 bases). The CDR3 contains 18 residues. V lost 5 bases and J lost 6, with 23 bases in between. Germline values: CDR1 MGHDK, CDR2 SYGVNS. Here the CDR3 DNA reads TGTGCCAGCAGTTCCCCTAAACAGGGAGGGGGTCCTAATTCACCCCTCCACTTT. Translation: CASSSPKQGGGPNSPLHF.

This sequence joins TRBV6-5 and TRBJ2-2; 13 bases are a match to TRBD2. Germline V gene lookup returns CDR1 MNHEY and CDR2 SVGAGI. CDR3 length: 13 amino acids. V shed 6 bases and J 9 bases; nucleotides not matched to a gene: 1. CDR3 in amino acids: CASRTSGGRELFF. The CDR3 nucleotides are TGTGCCAGCAGGACTAGCGGGGGGAGGGAGCTGTTTTTT.

This sequence joins TRBV2 and TRBJ2-1, with 11 bases lining up with TRBD2. CDR3 length equals 15 residues. After removal of 5 bases from V and 9 bases from J, the junction contained 9 bases not matched to a gene. CDR1 SNHLY and CDR2 FYNNEI come from the germline V gene. The CDR3 sequence is CASSIAGGLSIEQFF. The CDR3 nucleotides are TGTGCCAGCAGTATAGCGGGGGGGCTATCAATTGAGCAGTTCTTC. Full variable domain (rest looked up from reference TRBV2 and TRBJ2-1): EPEVTQTPSHQVTQMGQEVILRCVPISNHLYFYWYRQILGQKVEFLVSFYNNEISEKSEIFDDQFSVERPDGSNFTLKIRSTKLEDSAMYFCASSIAGGLSIEQFFGPGTRLTVL.

This clone was counted a few times. This chain links TRBV7-2 with TRBJ1-2, with 9 bases identical to TRBD1. CDR1 and CDR2 from the germline V gene are SGHTA and FQGNSA. The V gene end was trimmed by 4 bases and the J gene end by 6 bases; junction bases not matched to a gene: 6. The CDR3 spans 14 residues. The CDR3 reads CASSWGTGFDGYTF. CDR3 in DNA: TGTGCCAGCAGCTGGGGGACAGGGTTCGATGGCTACACCTTC.

This rearrangement joins TRBV5-1 to TRBJ2-7, with D perhaps matching TRBD1 (5 bases). Germline CDR1 SGHRS, CDR2 YFSETQ. The CDR3 length is 12 residues. V gave up 4 bases and J gave up 4 bases, with 9 bases separating them. CDR3 sequence reads: CASSLQDYEQYF. CDR3 nucleotide sequence: TGCGCCAGCAGCCTACAGGATTACGAGCAGTACTTC.

This chain connects TRBV19 to TRBJ1-1, with 8 bases lining up with TRBD1. The CDR3 runs to 13 residues. Germline CDR1 LNHDA, CDR2 SQIVND (reference sequence). V was pared by 6 bases and J by 5 bases, with 5 bases of the junction left unmatched. CDR3: CASSPRGQTEAFF. DNA for the CDR3: TGTGCCAGTAGCCCCAGGGGGCAGACTGAAGCTTTCTTT.

The chain combines TRBV7-8 with TRBJ1-2; TRBD1 might be the D (5 bases). Germline CDR1 and CDR2: SGHVS and FQNEAQ. V gave up 3 bases and J gave up 4 bases, with 12 bases separating them. CDR3 length equals 14 residues. As DNA, the CDR3 is TGTGCCAGCAGCTTGGGGGAGGCCCTCTATGGCTACACCTTC. Encoded protein: CASSLGEALYGYTF.

To note about this clone: Its ends do not fully match the called genes, so a read error is possible. This chain links TRBV7-9 with TRBJ1-5; D is undetermined. The CDR3 length is 17 residues. Germline CDR1 SEHNR, CDR2 FQNEAQ (reference sequence). The CDR3 DNA reads TGTTCCAGCAGCTTAGTTCCCTCAGGATACAACAATCAGCCCCAGCATTTT. Translated, it gives CSSSLVPSGYNNQPQHF.

The chain joins TRBV5-1 to TRBJ1-2; the match to TRBD1 covers 9 bases. V shed 4 bases, J shed 5 bases, and the junction held 6 bases outside the gene matches. The CDR3 totals 14 residues. Germline CDR1 is SGHRS and CDR2 is YFSETQ. CDR3 loop: CASSVQGASYGYTF. The CDR3 DNA reads as TGCGCCAGCAGCGTACAGGGGGCGAGTTATGGCTACACCTTC.

In nucleotides, the CDR3 is TGTGCCAGCAGCGTCGATAAGCGGGAGGGCCGACTACATGAGACCCAGTACTTC. This sequence encodes CASSVDKREGRLHETQYF. The genes are TRBV13 and TRBJ2-5; the match to TRBD2 covers 10 bases. The CDR3 loop spans 18 amino acids. CDR1 is PRHDT and CDR2 is FYEKMQ in the germline V gene (reference sequence). V was clipped by 5 bases and J by 5 bases; unmatched bases: 17. Together with reference TRBV13 and TRBJ2-5, the CDR3 gives the full variable domain: AAGVIQSPRHLIKEKRETATLKCYPIPRHDTVYWYQQGPGQDPQFLISFYEKMQSDKGSIPDRFSAQQFSDYHSELNMSSLELGDSALYFCASSVDKREGRLHETQYFGPGTRLLVL.

The chain recombines TRBV18 with TRBJ1-6; D is possibly TRBD1 (5 bases). The germline V and J ends were trimmed by 1 base and 9 bases, with 19 bases remaining between them. The CDR3 runs to 17 residues. Germline-derived CDR1 and CDR2 are KGHSH and LQKENI. The CDR3 DNA is TGTGCCAGCTCACCACTTCCGGTCAAGACAGATGGTTCACCCCTCCACTTT. Its translation: CASSPLPVKTDGSPLHF.

This clone was observed a few times. The genes are TRBV4-2 and TRBJ2-2; TRBD2 aligns across 11 bases. Trimming removed 2 bases from V and 3 bases from J; junction bases left unmatched: 14. The CDR3 sequence is 20 residues long. CDR1 LGHNA and CDR2 YNFKEQ come from the germline V gene. The CDR3 sequence is CASSQTTKRLAGLHTGELFF. CDR3 sequence (DNA): TGTGCCAGCAGCCAAACCACAAAGAGACTAGCGGGGTTACACACCGGGGAGCTGTTTTTT.

A single count supports this clone. The V and J genes are TRBV5-1 and TRBJ2-5; D is possibly TRBD2 (6 bases). V gave up 0 bases and J gave up 1 base, with 13 bases separating them. The length of the CDR3 is 16 residues. Per the germline V gene, CDR1 is SGHRS and CDR2 is YFSETQ. The CDR3 nucleotides read TGCGCCAGCAGCTTGGCCCCGCTAGCGCCCCAAGAGACCCAGTACTTC. Amino acids: CASSLAPLAPQETQYF.